The T cell receptor beta chain under discussion was sequenced for a study of T cell repertoires in cytomegalovirus infection. As for the study in general: Public TCR beta signatures were indicative of both CMV infection and a matching HLA type.

TCRdb called the reads again in MiXCR, with one record for every CDR3 protein. The sample contains roughly 760,000 distinct CDR3 sequences, under 40% of which appear only once. Study-wide results and caveats: Across the ex vivo response, the dominant clonotypes were HLA-C-restricted CMV-specific TCR beta clonotypes.

Turning to this clonotype: The target antigen is unknown.

This CDR3 has 15 amino acids. Trimming at V came to 6 bases and at J to 2 bases, leaving 11 bases not matched to a gene. The V gene's germline CDR1 is DFQATT and CDR2 SNEGSKA (reference sequence). J is TRBJ1-1 and V is TRBV20-1; 8 nucleotides line up with TRBD1. The sequence came from a human donor in good health (CMV status not recorded). Some clones in this sample may be carry-over from other donors' samples. Sequencing used PBMCs. This CDR3 reads CSAQGAGGFNTEAFF. DNA for the CDR3: TGCAGTGCCCAAGGGGCAGGGGGCTTTAACACTGAAGCTTTCTTT.